Following are 22 T cell receptor beta chains from one sample sequenced in a study of cytomegalovirus exposure and HLA in healthy donors. The PCR ran on 60 Vbeta and 13 Jbeta primers. Profiling relied on immunoSEQ multiplex PCR, and the TCRdb table lists in-frame clones only, not all of them. This sample yields 120,000 or so clones, of which around 77% are seen a single time; approximately 3.7% belongs to the top ten. Sequenced: PBMCs. These TCRs come from a human donor in good health.

J is TRBJ2-7 and V is TRBV5-1; 10 bases agree with TRBD2. With 0 bases clipped from V and 0 bases from J, the junction kept 12 bases outside the gene matches. Germline CDR1 reads SGHRS; CDR2 reads YFSETQ. This CDR3 contains 19 residues. CDR3 sequence reads: CASSLGWGTSASSSYEQYF. CDR3 nucleotide sequence: TGCGCCAGCAGCTTGGGATGGGGGACTAGCGCCTCGAGCTCCTACGAGCAGTACTTC.

CDR3 in DNA: TGCAGCGTTGAATACCGGGATTCGGGCTATGGCTACACCTTC. This sequence encodes CSVEYRDSGYGYTF. This rearrangement joins TRBV29-1 to TRBJ1-2, with no clear D. V lost 2 bases and J lost 4, with 14 bases in between. The germline gives CDR1 SQVTM, CDR2 ANQGSEA. The CDR3 length is 14 residues.

This clone was found a few times. This rearrangement joins TRBV5-6 to TRBJ2-7; 8 bases are shared with TRBD1. This CDR3 region has 15 residues. CDR1 is SGHDT, CDR2 YYEEEE, per germline. V was pared by 0 bases and J by 5 bases, with 7 bases of the junction left unmatched. In DNA, the CDR3 is TGTGCCAGCAGCTTGGCAGGGGGCGCGTTCGACGAGCAGTACTTC. It encodes CASSLAGGAFDEQYF.

The gene calls are TRBV11-1 and TRBJ2-3, with D maybe TRBD1 (7 bases). The CDR3 runs 16 residues. The germline V gene has CDR1 SGHAT and CDR2 FQDESV (reference sequence). Deletions cut 5 bases from V and 1 base from J, with 16 bases between. The CDR3 reads CASSPRRDSRTDTQYF. The CDR3 bases are TGTGCCAGCAGCCCCCGGCGGGACAGCCGCACAGATACGCAGTATTTT. Together with reference TRBV11-1 and TRBJ2-3, the CDR3 gives the full variable domain: EAEVAQSPRYKITEKSQAVAFWCDPISGHATLYWYRQILGQGPELLVQFQDESVVDDSQLPKDRFSAERLKGVDSTLKIQPAELGDSAMYLCASSPRRDSRTDTQYFGPGTRLTVL.

V and J are TRBV5-1 and TRBJ2-2; D is ambiguous. Germline CDR1 reads SGHRS; CDR2 reads YFSETQ. Trimming removed 1 base from V and 0 bases from J, with 10 bases in between. This CDR3 comprises 16 residues. CDR3 in DNA: TGCGCCAGCAGCTTGCAAATACTACCGAACACCGGGGAGCTGTTTTTT. This encodes CASSLQILPNTGELFF.

Concerning this clone: Mismatch with germline at one junction end may stem from a read error. The chain carries TRBV28 and TRBJ2-7, with D possibly matching TRBD2 (6 bases). Germline assignment: CDR1 MDHEN and CDR2 SYDVKM. This CDR3 spans 11 amino acids. The DNA for the CDR3 is TGTGCCAGCAGTTCTCAACTAGCCGCTTCCTTC. Encoded protein: CASSSQLAASF.

V gene TRBV7-9 combines with J gene TRBJ2-1, with D perhaps TRBD2 (5 bases). V was trimmed by 5 bases and J by 6 bases, leaving 11 bases between them. From germline, CDR1 is SEHNR and CDR2 FQNEAQ (reference sequence). The CDR3 is 13 residues long. The CDR3 here is CASSPDLGNEQFF. In nucleotides, the CDR3 is TGTGCCAGCAGCCCGGACTTGGGCAATGAGCAGTTCTTC. Full variable domain (remainder filled in from reference TRBV7-9 and TRBJ2-1): DTGVSQNPRHKITKRGQNVTFRCDPISEHNRLYWYRQTLGQGPEFLTYFQNEAQLEKSRLLSDRFSAERPKGSFSTLEIQRTEQGDSAMYLCASSPDLGNEQFFGPGTRLTVL.

In its sample, this clone was seen once. V and J are TRBV28 and TRBJ2-4; TRBD1 agrees at 9 bases. With V trimmed by 5 bases and J by 12 bases, 8 bases remained unmatched. Germline values: CDR1 MDHEN, CDR2 SYDVKM. The CDR3 has 13 amino acids. The CDR3 sequence: CASSPPTGGSQYF. The CDR3 DNA follows: TGTGCCAGCAGTCCACCAACAGGGGGCAGTCAGTACTTC.

The chain links TRBV7-9 to TRBJ2-1; weak D call: TRBD1 (5 bases). The CDR3 is made up of 16 amino acids. Germline lookup yields CDR1 SEHNR and CDR2 FQNEAQ (reference sequence). V was pared by 8 bases and J by 7 bases, with 24 bases between. CDR3 DNA sequence: TGTGCCAGCGGCAAGGGCCAGGGTTTTACACAGAATGAGCAGTTCTTC. Protein product: CASGKGQGFTQNEQFF.

This clone appeared a single time. V gene TRBV5-4 combines with J gene TRBJ1-1, with D possibly TRBD1 on 6 matching bases. The CDR3 is made up of 14 amino acids. The germline V and J ends were trimmed by 0 bases and 3 bases, with 9 bases remaining between them. Germline V gives CDR1 SGHNT, CDR2 YYREEE (reference sequence). The CDR3 coding sequence is TGTGCCAGCAGCTTGGCAGGGGTTGACACTGAAGCTTTCTTT. Translating gives CASSLAGVDTEAFF.

The V gene is TRBV5-8, the J gene TRBJ2-7, with 10 positions matching TRBD2. Trimming cost V 6 bases and J 6 bases; bases outside gene matches: 6. In germline, CDR1 is SGHTS, CDR2 YDEGEE. The length of the CDR3 is 13 residues. The DNA for the CDR3 is TGTGCCAGCATAGGGGGACTAGCGATCGAGCAGTACTTC. Its protein product is CASIGGLAIEQYF.

The chain joins TRBV19 to TRBJ2-2; 13 nucleotides align to TRBD2. Germline V gene lookup returns CDR1 LNHDA and CDR2 SQIVND (reference sequence). V shed 5 bases and J 6 bases; nucleotides not matched to a gene: 9. The CDR3 consists of 17 residues. The CDR3 nucleotides read TGTGCCAGTAGTCTGGGACTAGCGGGGTGGGGTCCCGGGGAGCTGTTTTTT. Residues: CASSLGLAGWGPGELFF.

In this sample, this clone turned up a few times. This chain joins TRBV15 and TRBJ2-7, with 10 positions matching TRBD1. Germline V gene lookup returns CDR1 LNHNV and CDR2 YYDKDF (reference sequence). The CDR3 consists of 13 residues. The V and J ends lost 1 base and 6 bases, in that order; junction bases with no gene match: 0. In nucleotides, the CDR3 is TGTGCCACCAGCAGAGGGACAGGGGGCGAGCAGTACTTC. Its protein is CATSRGTGGEQYF.

V is TRBV2 and J is TRBJ1-1; D is ambiguous. From germline, CDR1 is SNHLY and CDR2 FYNNEI. Between the trimmed V and J ends, which lost 6 bases and 10 bases, there was a span of 15 bases. The CDR3 totals 12 residues. In DNA form, the CDR3 reads TGTGCCAGCAGCCAGTCCCGGCGGCGAGCTTTCTTT. It codes for CASSQSRRRAFF.

A word on this clone: Compared with germline, one end of the junction differs, possibly owing to a read error. Other DNA sequences from this sample encode an identical CDR3 as well. The genes are TRBV9 and TRBJ1-2; TRBD1 agrees at 7 bases. CDR3 size: 18 residues. CDR1 is SGDLS and CDR2 is YYNGEE in the germline V gene. DNA of the CDR3: TGTGCCAGCAGCGCCGCACGCACCGGGACAGAACATAACTACGGCTACACCTTC. It encodes CASSAARTGTEHNYGYTF.

The J gene is TRBJ2-7, the V gene TRBV11-2; D perhaps matches TRBD2 (7 bases). The V end lost 3 bases, the J end lost 5 bases, and 14 bases lay between the germline ends. CDR1 is SGHAT, CDR2 FQNNGV, per germline. The CDR3 has 14 residues. The CDR3 loop is CASSFWGGYNEQYF. The CDR3 bases are TGTGCCAGCAGCTTTTGGGGGGGCTACAACGAGCAGTACTTC. The full variable domain, completed using reference TRBV11-2 and TRBJ2-7, is EAGVAQSPRYKIIEKRQSVAFWCNPISGHATLYWYQQILGQGPKLLIQFQNNGVVDDSQLPKDRFSAERLKGVDSTLKIQPAKLEDSAVYLCASSFWGGYNEQYFGPGTRLTVT.

In its sample, this clone was seen a few times. CDR3: CASSWGSGSVNEQFF. The CDR3 nucleotides are TGTGCCAGCAGCTGGGGAAGTGGGAGTGTAAATGAGCAGTTCTTC. The rearrangement uses TRBV5-4 and TRBJ2-1; D perhaps matches TRBD2 (5 bases). V lost 3 bases, J lost 7 bases, and 17 bases lay in between. CDR3 size: 15 residues. Germline V CDR1 and CDR2: SGHNT, YYREEE (reference sequence). Based on the CDR3 plus reference TRBV5-4 and TRBJ2-1, the full variable domain is ETGVTQSPTHLIKTRGQQVTLRCSSQSGHNTVSWYQQALGQGPQFIFQYYREEENGRGNFPPRFSGLQFPNYSSELNVNALELDDSALYLCASSWGSGSVNEQFFGPGTRLTVL.

The chain carries TRBV7-9 and TRBJ2-5; tentative D call: TRBD2 (5 bases). The CDR3 consists of 13 residues. Germline-derived CDR1 and CDR2 are SEHNR and FQNEAQ (reference sequence). The V end lost 3 bases, the J end lost 3 bases, and 8 bases lay between the germline ends. In DNA form, the CDR3 reads TGTGCCAGCAGCTTTACCGGGGAAGAGACCCAGTACTTC. Translation gives CASSFTGEETQYF.

The chain employs TRBV11-1 and TRBJ2-7, with 7 bases identical to TRBD1. The V gene end was trimmed by 5 bases and the J gene end by 2 bases; junction bases not matched to a gene: 6. CDR1 is SGHAT, CDR2 FQDESV, per germline (reference sequence). The CDR3 sequence is 14 residues long. The CDR3 loop is CASSPRTGTYEQYF. DNA of the CDR3: TGTGCCAGCAGCCCACGGACAGGAACCTACGAGCAGTACTTC.

J is TRBJ1-1 and V is TRBV27; 7 bases agree with TRBD1. The CDR3 consists of 11 residues. V lost 4 bases and J lost 9; bases outside the gene matches: 2. CDR1 is MNHEY and CDR2 is SMNVEV in the germline V gene (reference sequence). In DNA, the CDR3 is TGTGCCAGCAGTTCAGGGGGGAAAGCTTTCTTT. Translating gives CASSSGGKAFF.

J is TRBJ2-1 and V is TRBV11-2, with 8 bases aligning to TRBD2. V was clipped by 4 bases and J by 7 bases; unmatched bases: 12. The CDR3 is 16 residues long. Looked up from germline, CDR1 is SGHAT and CDR2 is FQNNGV. CDR3 residues: CASSSPQAGVGNEQFF. DNA for the CDR3: TGTGCCAGCAGCTCCCCCCAAGCGGGAGTGGGAAATGAGCAGTTCTTC.

With respect to this clone: One junction end disagrees with the germline gene, perhaps due to a read error. The V and J genes are TRBV4-1 and TRBJ2-6, with D perhaps matching TRBD1 (5 bases). Germline CDR1 MGHRA, CDR2 YSYEKL. The CDR3 totals 15 residues. The CDR3 is CASSQSRSGANGLTF. CDR3 DNA sequence: TGCGCCAGCAGCCAGTCTCGGTCTGGGGCCAACGGCCTGACTTTC.